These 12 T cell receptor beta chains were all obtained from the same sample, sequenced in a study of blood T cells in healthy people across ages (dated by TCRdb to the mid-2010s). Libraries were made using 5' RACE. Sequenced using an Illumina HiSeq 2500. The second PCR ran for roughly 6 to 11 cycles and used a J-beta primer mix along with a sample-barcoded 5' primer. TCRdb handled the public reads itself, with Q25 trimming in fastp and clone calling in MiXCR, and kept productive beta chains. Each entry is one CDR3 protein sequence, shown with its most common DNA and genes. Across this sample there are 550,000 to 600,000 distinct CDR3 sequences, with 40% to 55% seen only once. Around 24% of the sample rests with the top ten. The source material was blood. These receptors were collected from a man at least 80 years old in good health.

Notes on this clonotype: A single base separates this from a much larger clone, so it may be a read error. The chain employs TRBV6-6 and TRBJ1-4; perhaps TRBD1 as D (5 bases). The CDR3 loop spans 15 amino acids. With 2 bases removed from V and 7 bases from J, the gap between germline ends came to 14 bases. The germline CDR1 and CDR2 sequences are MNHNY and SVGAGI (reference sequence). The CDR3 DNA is TGTGCCAGCAGTTACGCGGAAGGGGAGGGTGAAAAACTGTTTTTT. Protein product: CASSYAEGEGEKLFF.

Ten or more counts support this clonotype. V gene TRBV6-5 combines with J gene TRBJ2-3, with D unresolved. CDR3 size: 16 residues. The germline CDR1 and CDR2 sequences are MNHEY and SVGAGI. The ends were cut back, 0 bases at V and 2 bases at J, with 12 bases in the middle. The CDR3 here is CASSYSNGLYTDTQYF. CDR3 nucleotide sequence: TGTGCCAGCAGTTACTCGAATGGTCTCTACACAGATACGCAGTATTTT.

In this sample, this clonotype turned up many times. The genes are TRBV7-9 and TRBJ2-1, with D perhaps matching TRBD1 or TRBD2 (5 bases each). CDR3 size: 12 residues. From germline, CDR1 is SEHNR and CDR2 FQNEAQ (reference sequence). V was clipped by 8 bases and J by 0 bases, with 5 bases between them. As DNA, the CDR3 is TGTGCCAGCGGGGGCTCCTACAATGAGCAGTTCTTC. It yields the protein CASGGSYNEQFF.

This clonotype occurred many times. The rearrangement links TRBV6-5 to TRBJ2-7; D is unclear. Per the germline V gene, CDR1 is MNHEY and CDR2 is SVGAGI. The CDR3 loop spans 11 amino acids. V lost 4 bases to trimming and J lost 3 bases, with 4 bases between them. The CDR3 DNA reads TGTGCCAGCAGTTCCTACTACGAGCAGTACTTC. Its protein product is CASSSYYEQYF.

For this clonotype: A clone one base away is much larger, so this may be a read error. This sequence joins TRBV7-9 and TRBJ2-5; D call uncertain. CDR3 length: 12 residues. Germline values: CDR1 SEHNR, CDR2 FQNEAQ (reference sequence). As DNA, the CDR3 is TGTGCCGGCAGCCTCCATGGGGAGACCCAGTACTTC. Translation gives CAGSLHGETQYF. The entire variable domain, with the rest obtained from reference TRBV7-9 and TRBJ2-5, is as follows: DTGVSQNPRHKITKRGQNVTFRCDPISEHNRLYWYRQTLGQGPEFLTYFQNEAQLEKSRLLSDRFSAERPKGSFSTLEIQRTEQGDSAMYLCAGSLHGETQYFGPGTRLLVL.

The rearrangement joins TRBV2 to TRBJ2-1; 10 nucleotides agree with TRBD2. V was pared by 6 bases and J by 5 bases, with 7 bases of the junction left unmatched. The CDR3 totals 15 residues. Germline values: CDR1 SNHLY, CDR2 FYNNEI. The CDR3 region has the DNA TGTGCCAGCAGGGAGGTAGCGGGAGGTCACAATGAGCAGTTCTTC. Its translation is CASREVAGGHNEQFF.

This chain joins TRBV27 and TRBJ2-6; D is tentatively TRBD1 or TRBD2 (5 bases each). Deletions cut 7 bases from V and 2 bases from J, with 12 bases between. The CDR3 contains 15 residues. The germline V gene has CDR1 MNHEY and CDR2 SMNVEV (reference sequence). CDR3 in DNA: TGTGCCAGCACCCATGGGGGAACTGGGGCCAACGTCCTGACTTTC. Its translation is CASTHGGTGANVLTF. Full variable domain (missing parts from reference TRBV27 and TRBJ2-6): EAQVTQNPRYLITVTGKKLTVTCSQNMNHEYMSWYRQDPGLGLRQIYYSMNVEVTDKGDVPEGYKVSRKEKRNFPLILESPSPNQTSLYFCASTHGGTGANVLTFGAGSRLTVL.

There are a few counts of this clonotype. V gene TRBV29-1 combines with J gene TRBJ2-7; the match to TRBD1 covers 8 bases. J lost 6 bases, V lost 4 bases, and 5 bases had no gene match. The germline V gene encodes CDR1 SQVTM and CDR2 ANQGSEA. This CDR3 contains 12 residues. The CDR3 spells CSVGDRGREQYF. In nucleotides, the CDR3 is TGCAGCGTTGGAGACAGGGGCCGCGAGCAGTACTTC.

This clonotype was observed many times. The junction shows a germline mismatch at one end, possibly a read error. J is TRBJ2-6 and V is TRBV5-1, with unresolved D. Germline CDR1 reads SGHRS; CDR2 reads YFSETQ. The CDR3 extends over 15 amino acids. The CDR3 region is CASSSTGSGANVLTF. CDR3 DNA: TGTGCCAGCAGTTCTACGGGCTCTGGGGCCAACGTCCTGACTTTC.

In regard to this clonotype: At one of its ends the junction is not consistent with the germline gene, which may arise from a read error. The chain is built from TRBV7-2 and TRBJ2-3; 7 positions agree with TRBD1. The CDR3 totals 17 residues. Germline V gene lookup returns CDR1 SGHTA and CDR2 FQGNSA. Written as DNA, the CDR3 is TGTGCCAGCAGCCTAGCTCTAACAGGGGCTAGCACAGATACGCAGTATTTT. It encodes CASSLALTGASTDTQYF.

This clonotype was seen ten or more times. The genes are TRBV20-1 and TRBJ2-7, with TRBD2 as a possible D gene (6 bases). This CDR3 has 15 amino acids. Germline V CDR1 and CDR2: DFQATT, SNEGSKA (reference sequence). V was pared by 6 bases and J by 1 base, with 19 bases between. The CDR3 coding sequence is TGCAGTGCGGTAGTCCCACTAGCTGGGTCCTACGAGCAGTACTTC. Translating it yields CSAVVPLAGSYEQYF.

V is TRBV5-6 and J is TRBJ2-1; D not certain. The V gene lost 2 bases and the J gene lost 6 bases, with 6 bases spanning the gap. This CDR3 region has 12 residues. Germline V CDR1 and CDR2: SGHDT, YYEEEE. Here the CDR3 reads CASSFAGNEQFF. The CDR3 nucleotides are TGTGCCAGCAGCTTTGCTGGCAATGAGCAGTTCTTC.